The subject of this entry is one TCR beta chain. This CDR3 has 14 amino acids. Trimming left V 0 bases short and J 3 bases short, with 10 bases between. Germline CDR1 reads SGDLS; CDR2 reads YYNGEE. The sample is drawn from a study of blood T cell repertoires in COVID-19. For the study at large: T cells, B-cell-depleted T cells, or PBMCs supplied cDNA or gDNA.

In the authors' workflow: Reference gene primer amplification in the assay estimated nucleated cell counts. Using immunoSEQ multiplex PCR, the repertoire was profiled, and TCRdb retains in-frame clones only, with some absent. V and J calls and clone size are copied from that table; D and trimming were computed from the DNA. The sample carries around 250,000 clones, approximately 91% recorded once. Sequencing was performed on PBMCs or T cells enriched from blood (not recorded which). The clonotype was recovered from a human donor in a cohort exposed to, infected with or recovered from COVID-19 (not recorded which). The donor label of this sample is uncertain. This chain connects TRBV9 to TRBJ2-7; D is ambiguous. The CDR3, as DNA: TGTGCCAGCAGCGTAGGGGTAGCAATCTACGAGCAGTACTTC. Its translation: CASSVGVAIYEQYF.